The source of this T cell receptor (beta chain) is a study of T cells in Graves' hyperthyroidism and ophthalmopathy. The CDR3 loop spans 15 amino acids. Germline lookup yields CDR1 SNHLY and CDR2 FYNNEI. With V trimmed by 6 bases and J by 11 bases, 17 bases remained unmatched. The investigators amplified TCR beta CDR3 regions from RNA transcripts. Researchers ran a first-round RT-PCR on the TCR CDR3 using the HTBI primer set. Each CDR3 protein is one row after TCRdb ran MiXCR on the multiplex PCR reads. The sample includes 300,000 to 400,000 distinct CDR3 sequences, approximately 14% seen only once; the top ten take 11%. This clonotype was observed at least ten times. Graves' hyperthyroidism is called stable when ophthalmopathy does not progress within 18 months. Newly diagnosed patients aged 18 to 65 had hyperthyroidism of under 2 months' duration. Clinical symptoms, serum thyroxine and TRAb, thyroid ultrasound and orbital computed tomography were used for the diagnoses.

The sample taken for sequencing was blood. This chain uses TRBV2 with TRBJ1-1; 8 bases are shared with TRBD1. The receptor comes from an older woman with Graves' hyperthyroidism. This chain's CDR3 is CASSEGGRGQALAFF. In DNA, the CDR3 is TGTGCCAGCAGCGAGGGGGGCAGGGGGCAGGCGTTGGCTTTCTTT.